A single sample is the source of the 18 T cell receptor beta chains below, sequenced in a study of cytomegalovirus exposure and HLA in healthy donors. The primer mix had 60 Vbeta and 13 Jbeta primers. Sequenced by immunoSEQ multiplex PCR; TCRdb stores in-frame clones only, minus some. Its listing shows 150,000 to 200,000 clones. Sequencing input: PBMCs. These receptor sequences come from a woman aged 18-29 years in good health and CMV-seropositive.

The genes are TRBV29-1 and TRBJ2-5; TRBD2 matches 9 bases. This CDR3 has 15 amino acids. Germline V gene data show CDR1 as SQVTM and CDR2 as ANQGSEA. The V and J ends lost 3 bases and 5 bases, in that order; junction bases with no gene match: 10. CDR3 nucleotide sequence: TGCAGCGTTGACCGGCGGGAGGGAAAGTGGGAGACCCAGTACTTC. Its translation is CSVDRREGKWETQYF.

The V gene is TRBV28, the J gene TRBJ1-4; TRBD1 matches 9 bases. The CDR3 length is 16 residues. V lost 3 bases and J lost 3; bases outside the gene matches: 5. Germline V gene lookup returns CDR1 MDHEN and CDR2 SYDVKM. CDR3 region: CASSFRDRAANEKLFF. The CDR3 coding sequence is TGTGCCAGCAGTTTCCGGGACAGGGCGGCTAATGAAAAACTGTTTTTT.

This chain joins TRBV11-1 and TRBJ1-5; TRBD1 agrees at 7 bases. The germline gives CDR1 SGHAT, CDR2 FQDESV (reference sequence). The length of the CDR3 is 13 residues. With V trimmed by 4 bases and J by 5 bases, 2 bases remained unmatched. CDR3 in DNA: TGTGCCAGCAGCTGGGACAGAGATCAGCCCCAGCATTTT. This gives the protein CASSWDRDQPQHF.

V and J are TRBV6-5 and TRBJ1-6, with 9 nucleotides matching TRBD1. CDR3 size: 15 residues. V lost 5 bases to trimming and J lost 4 bases; unmatched junction nucleotides: 3. CDR1 is MNHEY, CDR2 SVGAGI, per germline. CDR3 DNA sequence: TGTGCCAGCAGTAGACAGGGGGTTTATAATTCACCCCTCCACTTT. Encoded protein: CASSRQGVYNSPLHF.

The rearrangement uses TRBV13 and TRBJ1-3, with a weak D call TRBD1 (6 bases). Per the germline V gene, CDR1 is PRHDT and CDR2 is FYEKMQ (reference sequence). This CDR3 region has 14 residues. V gave up 6 bases and J gave up 3 bases, with 12 bases separating them. The CDR3 DNA follows: TGTGCCAGCAGGGATGGACAGCTTGGAAACACCATATATTTT. Protein: CASRDGQLGNTIYF. Filled out from reference TRBV13 and TRBJ1-3, the complete variable domain reads AAGVIQSPRHLIKEKRETATLKCYPIPRHDTVYWYQQGPGQDPQFLISFYEKMQSDKGSIPDRFSAQQFSDYHSELNMSSLELGDSALYFCASRDGQLGNTIYFGEGSWLTVV.

V usage is TRBV30 and J usage is TRBJ1-5, with D perhaps TRBD1 (5 bases). Germline V CDR1 and CDR2: GTSNPN, SVGIG (reference sequence). V lost 0 bases and J 4 bases, leaving 10 bases between the germline ends. The CDR3 contains 14 residues. For the CDR3, the DNA is TGTGCCTGGAGTGTACAGGTCGGTAATCAGCCCCAGCATTTT. Translation gives CAWSVQVGNQPQHF.

This chain links TRBV5-1 with TRBJ1-6, with 10 bases fitting TRBD1. Germline-derived CDR1 and CDR2 are SGHRS and YFSETQ. The CDR3 sequence is 14 residues long. Trimming cost V 3 bases and J 9 bases; bases outside gene matches: 3. In DNA, the CDR3 is TGCGCCAGCAGCTCCGGACAGGGGGGTTCACCCCTCCACTTT. It translates to CASSSGQGGSPLHF. Full variable domain (outside the CDR3, taken from reference TRBV5-1 and TRBJ1-6): KAGVTQTPRYLIKTRGQQVTLSCSPISGHRSVSWYQQTPGQGLQFLFEYFSETQRNKGNFPGRFSGRQFSNSRSEMNVSTLELGDSALYLCASSSGQGGSPLHFGNGTRLTVT.

The rearrangement links TRBV9 to TRBJ2-2; D is perhaps TRBD2 (6 bases). The CDR3 length is 14 residues. Germline assignment: CDR1 SGDLS and CDR2 YYNGEE. V was pared by 8 bases and J by 4 bases, with 15 bases between. The CDR3 nucleotides are TGTGCCAGTGGGACGGAGGGGTTCACCGGGGAGCTGTTTTTT. Protein sequence: CASGTEGFTGELFF.

V usage is TRBV2 and J usage is TRBJ1-1, with 7 nucleotides matching TRBD1. V trimming: 10 bases; J trimming: 0 bases; junction bases outside the gene matches: 5. This CDR3 is 13 amino acids long. Germline-derived CDR1 and CDR2 are SNHLY and FYNNEI. In nucleotides, the CDR3 is TGTGCCACGGGACAGACCATGAACACTGAAGCTTTCTTT. Translated, it gives CATGQTMNTEAFF.

V gene TRBV9 combines with J gene TRBJ2-3, with 9 bases identical to TRBD2. CDR3 length: 17 residues. Germline V gives CDR1 SGDLS, CDR2 YYNGEE. Trimming took 3 bases from V and 4 from J; bases not matched to a gene: 12. The CDR3 DNA follows: TGTGCCAGCAGCGCGGCCGAGAAGACTAGCGGTCCAGATACGCAGTATTTT. Translated, it gives CASSAAEKTSGPDTQYF.

CDR3 residues: CASSEGTGAETQYF. Here the CDR3 DNA reads TGTGCCAGCAGTGAAGGGACAGGGGCAGAGACCCAGTACTTC. V gene TRBV6-1 combines with J gene TRBJ2-5; 9 bases agree with TRBD1. The germline CDR1 and CDR2 sequences are MNHNS and SASEGT. Trimming cost V 1 base and J 4 bases; bases outside gene matches: 1. The CDR3 is 14 residues long.

The genes are TRBV21-1 and TRBJ1-3; the D segment call TRBD1 is taken from the table without a DNA check. TRBV21-1 is tagged as a pseudogene. This CDR3 is built from 15 residues. CDR3 sequence: CASSKGGQSGNTIYF. In DNA, the CDR3 is TGTGCCAGCAGCAAAGGTGGGCAGTCTGGAAACACCATATATTTT.

The V and J genes are TRBV6-1 and TRBJ1-1, with a tentative D call TRBD1 (6 bases). Germline V lookup: CDR1 MNHNS, CDR2 SASEGT. Trimming took 0 bases from V and 10 from J, leaving 12 bases between them. The CDR3 spans 13 residues. CDR3 residues: CASSEAGRGAAFF. The CDR3 region has the DNA TGTGCCAGCAGTGAAGCTGGGCGGGGGGCAGCTTTCTTT.

V usage is TRBV27 and J usage is TRBJ2-1; D uncertain. The CDR3 consists of 11 residues. Between the trimmed V and J ends, which lost 5 bases and 4 bases, there was a span of 3 bases. CDR1 is MNHEY, CDR2 SMNVEV, per germline (reference sequence). The CDR3 nucleotides read TGTGCCAGCAGTCAATACAATGAGCAGTTCTTC. This translates into CASSQYNEQFF.

A note on this clone: Mismatch with germline at one junction end may stem from a read error. The chain has TRBV5-1 and TRBJ2-1; no reliable D call. The CDR3 is 12 residues long. Germline V gene lookup returns CDR1 SGHRS and CDR2 YFSETQ. CDR3 DNA sequence: TGCGCCAGCCGCTTAGATGCGGCTGAGCAGTTCTTC. Encoded protein: CASRLDAAEQFF.

Turning to this clone: A read error may produce the germline difference seen at one junction end. The rearrangement uses TRBV30 and TRBJ1-6; D call uncertain. CDR1 and CDR2 from the germline V gene are GTSNPN and SVGIG (reference sequence). The CDR3 extends over 13 amino acids. The CDR3 protein is CAWCPLTNLPLHF. In DNA form, the CDR3 reads TGTGCCTGGTGCCCCCTGACTAATTTACCCCTCCACTTT.

This rearrangement joins TRBV13 to TRBJ2-5; TRBD2 is a possible D gene (5 bases). V was trimmed by 7 bases and J by 1 base, leaving 13 bases between them. The CDR3 spans 14 residues. CDR1 and CDR2 (germline): PRHDT, FYEKMQ (reference sequence). CDR3 sequence: CASNTYGIQETQYF. The CDR3 DNA sequence: TGTGCCAGCAACACTTACGGGATCCAAGAGACCCAGTACTTC.

The J gene is TRBJ2-5, the V gene TRBV4-2, with 7 bases that match TRBD1. J was trimmed by 2 bases and V by 4 bases; bases with no gene match: 4. CDR1 and CDR2 (germline): LGHNA, YNFKEQ. The CDR3 spans 14 residues. DNA of the CDR3: TGTGCCAGCAGCCCAGGGGGACAACAAGAGACCCAGTACTTC. This translates into CASSPGGQQETQYF.